This T cell receptor beta chain was found in a study of HIV-infected patients and healthy controls. As for the study in general: CD4 counts in about 90% of the 16 patients increased modestly yet significantly but stayed below normal.

Follow-up blood was drawn about 14 weeks, roughly three months, after antiretroviral therapy began. No cell fractionation was done, so the repertoire covers all unsorted peripheral blood T cells. Germline V CDR1 and CDR2: SGHRS, YFSETQ. Trimming shortened V by 0 bases and J by 5 bases, and 14 bases separated the two germline ends. The CDR3 has 16 residues. Findings of the study overall: Untreated HIV+ repertoires had roughly threefold fewer distinct CDR3s and lower Shannon diversity than healthy controls.

This clonotype occurred a few times. Its antigen is unknown. Alpha and beta constant-region primers primed reverse transcription of around 500 ng RNA. Alpha and beta chain libraries were made separately by chain-specific third strand synthesis with multiplexing indices. Using its own MiXCR run on the 5' RACE reads, TCRdb lists one record per CDR3 protein. The top ten clones hold about 38% of a sample with about 4,000 distinct CDR3 sequences, roughly 9% of them seen once. V is TRBV5-1 and J is TRBJ2-2; D might be TRBD2 (5 bases). Specimen: blood, collected during antiretroviral therapy. This receptor was obtained from an adult with HIV infection. The CDR3 bases are TGCGCCAGCAGCTTGGTGTCCCGGGCGGGTACCGGGGAGCTGTTTTTT. This codes for CASSLVSRAGTGELFF.